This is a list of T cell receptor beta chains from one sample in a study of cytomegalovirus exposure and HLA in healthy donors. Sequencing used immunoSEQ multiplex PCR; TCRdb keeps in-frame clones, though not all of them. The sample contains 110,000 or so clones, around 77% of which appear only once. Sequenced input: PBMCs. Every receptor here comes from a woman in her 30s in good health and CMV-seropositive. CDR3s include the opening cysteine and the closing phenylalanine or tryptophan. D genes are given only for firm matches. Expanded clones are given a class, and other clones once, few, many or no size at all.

CDR3aa: CASSLGQHMNTEAFF; CDR3nt: TGTGCCAGCTCACTTGGACAGCACATGAACACTGAAGCTTTCTTT; j_gene: TRBJ1-1; d_gene: NA; abundance: NA; v_gene: TRBV18
CDR3aa: CASSSQGYSNQPQHF; CDR3nt: TGTGCCAGTAGTTCACAGGGTTATAGCAATCAGCCCCAGCATTTT; j_gene: TRBJ1-5; d_gene: NA; abundance: once; v_gene: TRBV19
CDR3aa: CASIASGRAREQYF; CDR3nt: TGTGCCAGCATTGCTAGCGGGAGGGCCAGGGAGCAGTACTTC; j_gene: TRBJ2-5; d_gene: TRBD2; abundance: NA; v_gene: TRBV27
CDR3aa: CASSMSRASNYGYTF; CDR3nt: TGTGCCAGTAGTATGTCCAGGGCCTCTAACTATGGCTACACCTTC; j_gene: TRBJ1-2; d_gene: NA; abundance: NA; v_gene: TRBV19
CDR3aa: CASSLGLGQPQHF; CDR3nt: TGTGCCAGCAGTTTAGGGCTGGGTCAGCCCCAGCATTTT; j_gene: TRBJ1-5; d_gene: NA; abundance: NA; v_gene: TRBV27
CDR3aa: CASSRQGAYEQYF; CDR3nt: TGTGCCAGCAGCCGACAGGGGGCCTACGAGCAGTACTTC; j_gene: TRBJ2-7; d_gene: TRBD1; abundance: NA; v_gene: TRBV9
CDR3aa: CASRPPGTGPHTEAFF; CDR3nt: TGTGCCAGCAGACCACCCGGGACAGGCCCTCACACTGAAGCTTTCTTT; j_gene: TRBJ1-1; d_gene: TRBD1; abundance: NA; v_gene: TRBV11-3
CDR3aa: CASGPQDTNTGELFF; CDR3nt: TGTGCCAGTGGGCCCCAGGACACCAACACCGGGGAGCTGTTTTTT; j_gene: TRBJ2-2; d_gene: NA; abundance: NA; v_gene: TRBV19
CDR3aa: CASSRQGGTGGYTF; CDR3nt: TGTGCCAGCAGCCGACAGGGGGGAACAGGTGGCTACACCTTC; j_gene: TRBJ1-2; d_gene: TRBD1; abundance: NA; v_gene: TRBV6-5
CDR3aa: CASSDRGLNTGELFF; CDR3nt: TGTGCCAGCAGTGACAGGGGTCTAAACACCGGGGAGCTGTTTTTT; j_gene: TRBJ2-2; d_gene: NA; abundance: once; v_gene: TRBV6-1
CDR3aa: CASSIGQGGAYEQYF; CDR3nt: TGTGCCAGTAGCATAGGGCAGGGGGGAGCCTACGAGCAGTACTTC; j_gene: TRBJ2-7; d_gene: NA; abundance: NA; v_gene: TRBV19
CDR3aa: CASSGGVNTGELFF; CDR3nt: TGTGCCAGCAGTGGGGGGGTGAACACCGGGGAGCTGTTTTTT; j_gene: TRBJ2-2; d_gene: TRBD2; abundance: NA; v_gene: TRBV27
CDR3aa: CASSIDDRGDTEAFF; CDR3nt: TGTGCCAGTAGTATAGATGACAGGGGGGACACTGAAGCTTTCTTT; j_gene: TRBJ1-1; d_gene: TRBD1; abundance: NA; v_gene: TRBV19
CDR3aa: CASSLRPDRGYEKLFF; CDR3nt: TGTGCCAGCAGTTTACGCCCTGACAGGGGCTATGAAAAACTGTTTTTT; j_gene: TRBJ1-4; d_gene: TRBD1; abundance: few; v_gene: TRBV27
CDR3aa: CAIQGQGNEQYF; CDR3nt: TGTGCCATACAGGGACAGGGAAACGAGCAGTACTTC; j_gene: TRBJ2-7; d_gene: TRBD1; abundance: NA; v_gene: TRBV10-3
CDR3aa: CASRAEATGNGEQYF; CDR3nt: TGTGCCAGCAGGGCGGAAGCGACAGGGAACGGCGAGCAGTACTTC; j_gene: TRBJ2-7; d_gene: TRBD1; abundance: NA; v_gene: TRBV5-6
CDR3aa: CASSYIAGPGNTIYF; CDR3nt: TGTGCCAGCAGTTACATCGCAGGGCCGGGAAACACCATATATTTT; j_gene: TRBJ1-3; d_gene: NA; abundance: NA; v_gene: TRBV6-6
CDR3aa: CASSFRLGQGEQYF; CDR3nt: TGTGCCAGCTCCTTTAGACTGGGTCAAGGCGAGCAGTACTTC; j_gene: TRBJ2-7; d_gene: NA; abundance: NA; v_gene: TRBV2
CDR3aa: CASSPGLAGANSVSTDTQYF; CDR3nt: TGTGCCAGCAGCCCCGGACTAGCGGGAGCCAACAGTGTAAGCACAGATACGCAGTATTTT; j_gene: TRBJ2-3; d_gene: TRBD2; abundance: NA; v_gene: TRBV7-3
CDR3aa: CASRDFREGSLSPLHF; CDR3nt: TGTGCCAGCAGGGACTTCCGGGAGGGGTCTCTTTCACCCCTCCACTTT; j_gene: TRBJ1-6; d_gene: NA; abundance: NA; v_gene: TRBV2
CDR3aa: CASSPSLAGDADTQYF; CDR3nt: TGTGCCAGCAGCCCGAGTCTAGCGGGAGACGCAGATACGCAGTATTTT; j_gene: TRBJ2-3; d_gene: TRBD2; abundance: NA; v_gene: TRBV7-2
CDR3aa: CASSSGTGHQPQHF; CDR3nt: TGTGCCAGCAGTTCCGGGACAGGGCATCAGCCCCAGCATTTT; j_gene: TRBJ1-5; d_gene: TRBD1; abundance: NA; v_gene: TRBV6-1
CDR3aa: CATSRLFLYEQYF; CDR3nt: TGTGCCACCAGCAGACTATTTCTATACGAGCAGTACTTC; j_gene: TRBJ2-7; d_gene: NA; abundance: NA; v_gene: TRBV15
CDR3aa: CASSLAGGRMNTEAFF; CDR3nt: TGTGCCAGCAGCTTAGCAGGAGGAAGGATGAACACTGAAGCTTTCTTT; j_gene: TRBJ1-1; d_gene: NA; abundance: once; v_gene: TRBV11-2
CDR3aa: CASGLPVSEQYF; CDR3nt: TGTGCCAGCGGACTCCCTGTTTCCGAGCAGTACTTC; j_gene: TRBJ2-7; d_gene: NA; abundance: NA; v_gene: TRBV6-1
CDR3aa: CASSVAPDRDTEAFF; CDR3nt: TGTGCCAGCAGCGTAGCTCCGGACAGGGACACTGAAGCTTTCTTT; j_gene: TRBJ1-1; d_gene: TRBD1; abundance: NA; v_gene: TRBV9
CDR3aa: CASRDINYGYTF; CDR3nt: TGTGCCAGCAGGGACATTAACTATGGCTACACCTTC; j_gene: TRBJ1-2; d_gene: NA; abundance: few; v_gene: TRBV27
CDR3aa: CASSYYPGQSYEQYF; CDR3nt: TGTGCCAGCAGTTACTACCCGGGACAGTCCTACGAGCAGTACTTC; j_gene: TRBJ2-7; d_gene: TRBD1; abundance: few; v_gene: TRBV6-5
CDR3aa: CATLRYGYTF; CDR3nt: TGTGCCACCCTACGCTATGGCTACACCTTC; j_gene: TRBJ1-2; d_gene: NA; abundance: NA; v_gene: TRBV28
CDR3aa: CASSIPGTHEQYF; CDR3nt: TGTGCCAGCAGTATCCCGGGTACCCACGAGCAGTACTTC; j_gene: TRBJ2-7; d_gene: NA; abundance: once; v_gene: TRBV2
CDR3aa: CASTESVTKNIQYF; CDR3nt: TGTGCCAGCACCGAGAGTGTGACCAAAAACATTCAGTACTTC; j_gene: TRBJ2-4; d_gene: NA; abundance: NA; v_gene: TRBV6-1
CDR3aa: CASSVTDYGYTF; CDR3nt: TGTGCCAGCAGTGTAACAGACTATGGCTACACCTTC; j_gene: TRBJ1-2; d_gene: NA; abundance: NA; v_gene: TRBV6-4
CDR3aa: CASSPTNLFASYEQYF; CDR3nt: TGCGCCAGCAGTCCAACCAATTTGTTCGCGTCCTACGAGCAGTACTTC; j_gene: TRBJ2-7; d_gene: NA; abundance: NA; v_gene: TRBV5-1
CDR3aa: CASSPVENYGYTF; CDR3nt: TGCGCCAGCAGCCCGGTCGAAAACTATGGCTACACCTTC; j_gene: TRBJ1-2; d_gene: NA; abundance: few; v_gene: TRBV5-1
CDR3aa: CASSPVVTTGNYGYTF; CDR3nt: TGTGCCAGCTCACCTGTCGTGACTACAGGGAACTATGGCTACACCTTC; j_gene: TRBJ1-2; d_gene: NA; abundance: NA; v_gene: TRBV18
CDR3aa: CASSFGGTGSYEQYF; CDR3nt: TGTGCCAGCAGCTTCGGTGGGACAGGGTCCTACGAGCAGTACTTC; j_gene: TRBJ2-7; d_gene: TRBD1; abundance: once; v_gene: TRBV5-4
CDR3aa: CAIHDRLNEKLFF; CDR3nt: TGTGCCATCCACGACAGGCTCAATGAAAAACTGTTTTTT; j_gene: TRBJ1-4; d_gene: NA; abundance: NA; v_gene: TRBV28
CDR3aa: CASSQDLDRGETQYF; CDR3nt: TGCGCCAGCAGCCAAGATCTAGACAGGGGAGAGACCCAGTACTTC; j_gene: TRBJ2-5; d_gene: TRBD1; abundance: NA; v_gene: TRBV4-1
CDR3aa: CASSLGTSIEETQYF; CDR3nt: TGCGCCAGCAGCTTGGGGACTAGCATTGAGGAGACCCAGTACTTC; j_gene: TRBJ2-5; d_gene: TRBD2; abundance: NA; v_gene: TRBV5-1
CDR3aa: CASSETRTQYF; CDR3nt: TGTGCCAGCAGTGAGACTCGGACCCAGTACTTC; j_gene: TRBJ2-5; d_gene: NA; abundance: NA; v_gene: TRBV2
CDR3aa: CATSRSLAGITDTQYF; CDR3nt: TGTGCCACCAGCAGATCATTAGCGGGAATCACAGATACGCAGTATTTT; j_gene: TRBJ2-3; d_gene: TRBD2; abundance: NA; v_gene: TRBV15
CDR3aa: CASSFGVGYEQYF; CDR3nt: TGTGCCAGCAGCTTCGGGGTCGGCTACGAGCAGTACTTC; j_gene: TRBJ2-7; d_gene: NA; abundance: NA; v_gene: TRBV5-5
CDR3aa: CASSQVQRYSPNYGYTF; CDR3nt: TGCGCCAGCAGCCAAGTCCAGCGGTACAGCCCTAACTATGGCTACACCTTC; j_gene: TRBJ1-2; d_gene: NA; abundance: NA; v_gene: TRBV4-1
CDR3aa: CASSQAGHPSGNTIYF; CDR3nt: TGCGCCAGCAGCCAAGCGGGACACCCATCTGGAAACACCATATATTTT; j_gene: TRBJ1-3; d_gene: NA; abundance: NA; v_gene: TRBV4-1
CDR3aa: CSVGTGVNYGYTF; CDR3nt: TGCAGCGTTGGGACAGGGGTTAACTATGGCTACACCTTC; j_gene: TRBJ1-2; d_gene: TRBD1; abundance: NA; v_gene: TRBV29-1
CDR3aa: CASSHLGPRDRGYTGELFF; CDR3nt: TGTGCCAGCAGCCATTTGGGACCTCGGGACAGGGGATACACCGGGGAGCTGTTTTTT; j_gene: TRBJ2-2; d_gene: TRBD1; abundance: NA; v_gene: TRBV4-2
CDR3aa: CASSQQRNTEAFF; CDR3nt: TGTGCCAGTAGCCAACAGAGAAACACTGAAGCTTTCTTT; j_gene: TRBJ1-1; d_gene: NA; abundance: NA; v_gene: TRBV19
CDR3aa: CAIRDRGHLGELFF; CDR3nt: TGTGCCATCCGGGACAGGGGGCATCTCGGGGAGCTGTTTTTT; j_gene: TRBJ2-2; d_gene: TRBD1; abundance: NA; v_gene: TRBV6-1
CDR3aa: CASSAQALYYGYTF; CDR3nt: TGTGCCAGCAGCGCCCAGGCGCTATACTATGGCTACACCTTC; j_gene: TRBJ1-2; d_gene: NA; abundance: NA; v_gene: TRBV5-4
CDR3aa: CASSEQQINTEAFF; CDR3nt: TGTGCCAGCAGTGAACAACAGATCAACACTGAAGCTTTCTTT; j_gene: TRBJ1-1; d_gene: NA; abundance: NA; v_gene: TRBV6-1
CDR3aa: CASSLSGGEHNEQFF; CDR3nt: TGTGCCAGCAGCTTAAGCGGCGGGGAACACAATGAGCAGTTCTTC; j_gene: TRBJ2-1; d_gene: NA; abundance: NA; v_gene: TRBV7-3
CDR3aa: CASSLAGGDRYEQFF; CDR3nt: TGTGCCAGCAGCTTAGCGGGGGGCGACAGGTATGAGCAGTTCTTC; j_gene: TRBJ2-1; d_gene: TRBD2; abundance: NA; v_gene: TRBV5-6
CDR3aa: CAISGSHIFGGNGYTF; CDR3nt: TGTGCCATCAGTGGGTCACACATCTTTGGAGGTAATGGCTACACCTTC; j_gene: TRBJ1-2; d_gene: NA; abundance: NA; v_gene: TRBV10-3